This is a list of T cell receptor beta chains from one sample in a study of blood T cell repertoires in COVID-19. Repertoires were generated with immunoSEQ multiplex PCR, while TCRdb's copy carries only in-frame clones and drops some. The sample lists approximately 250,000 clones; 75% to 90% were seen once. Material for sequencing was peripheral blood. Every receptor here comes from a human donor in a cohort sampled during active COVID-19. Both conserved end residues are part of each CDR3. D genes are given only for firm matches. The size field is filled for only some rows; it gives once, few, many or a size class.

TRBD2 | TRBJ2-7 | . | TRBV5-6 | CASSLGVAGVHEQYF | TGTGCCAGCAGCTTGGGGGTAGCGGGGGTGCACGAGCAGTACTTC
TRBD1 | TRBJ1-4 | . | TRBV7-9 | CASSSGQGREKLFF | TGTGCCAGCAGCTCGGGACAGGGCCGAGAAAAACTGTTTTTT
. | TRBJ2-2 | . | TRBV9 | CASSLIGGVGELFF | TGTGCCAGCAGCCTCATAGGGGGGGTCGGGGAGCTGTTTTTT
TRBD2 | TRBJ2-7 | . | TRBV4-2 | CASSQVSVAGGLRGEQYF | TGTGCCAGCAGCCAAGTGTCGGTGGCGGGGGGCCTGCGCGGCGAGCAGTACTTC
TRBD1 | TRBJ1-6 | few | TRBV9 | CASSPGQSFDSPLHF | TGTGCCAGCAGCCCGGGACAGTCTTTCGATTCACCCCTCCACTTT
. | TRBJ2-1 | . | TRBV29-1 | CSVKTSPGSYNEQFF | TGCAGCGTGAAGACTTCCCCGGGCTCCTACAATGAGCAGTTCTTC
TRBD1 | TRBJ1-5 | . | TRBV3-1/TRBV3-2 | CASSRTGDQPQHF | TGTGCCAGCAGCCGGACAGGGGATCAGCCCCAGCATTTT
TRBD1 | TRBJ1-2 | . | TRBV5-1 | CASSNGLSTGRFDGYTF | TGCGCCAGCAGCAATGGGCTCTCGACAGGGCGGTTTGACGGCTACACCTTC
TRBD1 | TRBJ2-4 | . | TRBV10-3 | CAIMPGQGAGTKNIQYF | TGTGCCATCATGCCCGGACAGGGGGCTGGAACCAAAAACATTCAGTACTTC
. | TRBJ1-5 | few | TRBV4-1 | CASSEPPEAGRNQPQHF | TGCGCCAGCAGCGAACCCCCAGAGGCGGGGCGGAATCAGCCCCAGCATTTT
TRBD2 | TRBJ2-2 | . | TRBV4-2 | CASSQGVAGAAVGELFF | TGTGCCAGCAGCCAGGGGGTAGCGGGGGCCGCAGTCGGGGAGCTGTTTTTT
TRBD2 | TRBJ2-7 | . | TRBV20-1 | CSASRLAGGPPAREQYF | TGCAGTGCTAGTCGACTAGCGGGAGGGCCCCCGGCCCGCGAGCAGTACTTC